One sample yielded the 9 T cell receptor beta chains listed below, sequenced in a study of response to subunit inactivated influenza vaccine. TCRdb ran MiXCR on the RT-PCR reads and lists one entry per CDR3 protein. The data show about 800,000 distinct CDR3 sequences, about 20% seen once. The sample was PBMCs from blood, taken roughly 5 days after vaccination. Source of these receptors: a man over 45 who received an inactivated influenza vaccine.

This clonotype was observed a few times. The rearrangement links TRBV24-1 to TRBJ2-3, with D possibly being TRBD1 (6 bases). V gave up 5 bases and J gave up 4 bases, with 18 bases separating them. CDR1 is KGHDR, CDR2 SFDVKD, per germline. There are 16 residues in the CDR3. CDR3 sequence (DNA): TGTGCCACCAGTGGGACAGTTGGCCACGGCGCAGATACGCAGTATTTT. This translates into CATSGTVGHGADTQYF.

This clonotype was counted between two and nine times. The genes are TRBV7-8 and TRBJ2-1; D gene uncertain. V lost 1 base, J lost 6 bases, and 7 bases lay in between. This CDR3 is 13 amino acids long. Germline V gene lookup returns CDR1 SGHVS and CDR2 FQNEAQ. CDR3 protein: CASSLVHRNEQFF. Here the CDR3 DNA reads TGTGCCAGCAGCTTAGTTCATCGCAATGAGCAGTTCTTC.

The chain couples TRBV29-1 to TRBJ2-2, with D perhaps matching TRBD1 (5 bases). CDR3 length equals 14 residues. CDR1 SQVTM and CDR2 ANQGSEA come from the germline V gene. V lost 4 bases and J 1 base, leaving 10 bases between the germline ends. CDR3: CSVAGTGNTGELFF. CDR3 sequence (DNA): TGCAGCGTTGCTGGTACAGGGAACACCGGGGAGCTGTTTTTT.

This chain links TRBV20-1 with TRBJ2-5, with 11 bases fitting TRBD2. Germline V lookup: CDR1 DFQATT, CDR2 SNEGSKA (reference sequence). V shed 6 bases and J 5 bases; nucleotides not matched to a gene: 11. The CDR3 is made up of 15 amino acids. CDR3 protein: CSANNLAGGVETQYF. CDR3 in DNA: TGCAGTGCAAACAATCTAGCGGGAGGTGTGGAGACCCAGTACTTC.

J is TRBJ2-1 and V is TRBV9, with 10 positions matching TRBD1. The V gene end was trimmed by 5 bases and the J gene end by 9 bases; junction bases not matched to a gene: 8. The germline V gene has CDR1 SGDLS and CDR2 YYNGEE. The CDR3 has 14 residues. The CDR3, as DNA: TGTGCCAGCAGTCCGAGACAGGGGGCGGGTGAGCAGTTCTTC. Protein: CASSPRQGAGEQFF.

J is TRBJ1-2 and V is TRBV6-2 or TRBV6-3; 9 positions agree with TRBD1. Germline V gene data show CDR1 as MNHEY and CDR2 as SVGEGT. The junction had 10 bases not matched to a gene; V was cut back by 6 bases and J by 8 bases. The CDR3 has 14 amino acids. CDR3 DNA sequence: TGTGCCAGCAGCCCTGGACAGGGGTTGGGCGGCTACACCTTC. Translation gives CASSPGQGLGGYTF.

There are a few counts of this clonotype. This sequence joins TRBV30 and TRBJ1-5, with D unresolved. V was trimmed by 2 bases and J by 7 bases, leaving 18 bases between them. Germline V gene sequence: CDR1 GTSNPN, CDR2 SVGIG (reference sequence). The CDR3 extends over 15 amino acids. CDR3 coding DNA: TGTGCCTGGAGTCCCCCCTCTCTCGATAGGCAGCCCCAGCATTTT. Translated, it gives CAWSPPSLDRQPQHF.

The sample holds many counts of this clonotype. The chain carries TRBV5-1 and TRBJ2-3; 8 bases match TRBD2. CDR3 size: 15 residues. CDR1 and CDR2 from the germline V gene are SGHRS and YFSETQ. The ends lost 1 base at V and 1 base at J; junction bases unmatched: 2. The CDR3 loop reads CASSLTGGGTDTQYF. CDR3 nucleotide sequence: TGCGCCAGCAGCTTGACGGGAGGGGGCACAGATACGCAGTATTTT. The variable domain in full, with the rest retrieved from reference TRBV5-1 and TRBJ2-3, is KAGVTQTPRYLIKTRGQQVTLSCSPISGHRSVSWYQQTPGQGLQFLFEYFSETQRNKGNFPGRFSGRQFSNSRSEMNVSTLELGDSALYLCASSLTGGGTDTQYFGPGTRLTVL.

The CDR3 reads CASSLAGGSKEQYF. CDR3 in DNA: TGTGCCAGCAGTTTGGCAGGGGGCTCTAAAGAGCAGTACTTC. The chain couples TRBV28 to TRBJ2-7; the match to TRBD1 covers 8 bases. This CDR3 is built from 14 residues. Germline-derived CDR1 and CDR2 are MDHEN and SYDVKM. V lost 3 bases to trimming and J lost 7 bases; unmatched junction nucleotides: 8.